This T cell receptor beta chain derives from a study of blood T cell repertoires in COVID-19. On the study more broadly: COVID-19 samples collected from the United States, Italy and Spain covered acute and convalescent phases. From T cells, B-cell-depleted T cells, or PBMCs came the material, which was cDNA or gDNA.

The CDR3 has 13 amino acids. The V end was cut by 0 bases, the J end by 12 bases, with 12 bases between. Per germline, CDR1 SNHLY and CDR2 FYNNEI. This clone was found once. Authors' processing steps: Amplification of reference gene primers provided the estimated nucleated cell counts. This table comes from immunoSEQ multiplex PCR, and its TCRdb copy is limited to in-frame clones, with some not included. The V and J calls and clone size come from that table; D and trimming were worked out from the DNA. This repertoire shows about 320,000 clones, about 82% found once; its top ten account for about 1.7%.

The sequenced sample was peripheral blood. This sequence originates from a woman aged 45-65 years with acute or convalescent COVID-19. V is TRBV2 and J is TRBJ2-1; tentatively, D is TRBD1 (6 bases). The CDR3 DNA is TGTGCCAGCAGTGAAGCGCTTGGGGGCCGGCAGTTCTTC. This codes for CASSEALGGRQFF.